One sample yielded the 23 T cell receptor beta chains listed below, sequenced in a study of blood T cells in healthy people across ages. Primed by a sample-barcoded 5' primer and a J-beta primer mix, a second PCR proceeded for about 6 to 12 cycles. A single record per CDR3 protein comes from TCRdb applying MiXCR to the 5' RACE reads. This table holds about 1,500,000 distinct CDR3 sequences, 25% to 30% found once. Sequencing was performed on blood. The source of these receptors is a woman in her twenties or thirties in good health.

There are a few counts of this clonotype. The V gene is TRBV5-1, the J gene TRBJ2-2, with TRBD2 identical over 8 bases. Germline trimming cut 4 bases from V and 13 bases from J; bases unmatched to any gene: 9. The CDR3 covers 13 residues. Germline CDR1 is SGHRS and CDR2 is YFSETQ. The CDR3 DNA is TGCGCCAGCAGCAACGGACTAGCTGGAGTGCTGTTTTTT. Translating it yields CASSNGLAGVLFF.

This clonotype appeared many times. The chain combines TRBV5-1 with TRBJ2-7; D is unclear. Germline CDR1 SGHRS, CDR2 YFSETQ. This CDR3 is built from 13 residues. The V end was cut by 4 bases, the J end by 3 bases, with 11 bases between. CDR3 nucleotide sequence: TGCGCCAGCAGCAAGAACGACGGCTACGAGCAGTACTTC. It is translated as CASSKNDGYEQYF.

This chain's CDR3 is CASSETGSSYGYTF. DNA of the CDR3: TGTGCCAGCAGTGAAACTGGCTCTAGCTATGGCTACACCTTC. The gene calls are TRBV2 and TRBJ1-2; D unclear. The length of the CDR3 is 14 residues. The germline V gene has CDR1 SNHLY and CDR2 FYNNEI. Trimming cost V 2 bases and J 4 bases, with 11 bases left between them.

This clonotype was observed a few times. The rearrangement links TRBV11-2 to TRBJ1-2; D gene unclear. Deletions cut 4 bases from V and 0 bases from J, with 15 bases between. This CDR3 contains 16 residues. Per germline, CDR1 SGHAT and CDR2 FQNNGV. CDR3 residues: CASSSAYGRANYGYTF. For the CDR3, the DNA is TGTGCCAGCAGCTCCGCATACGGGAGAGCTAACTATGGCTACACCTTC.

In DNA, the CDR3 is TGTGCCAGCAGTGAAGGCCAGGAGAGTGATACGCAGTATTTT. Encoded protein: CASSEGQESDTQYF. V usage is TRBV2 and J usage is TRBJ2-3; D uncertain. Germline V CDR1 and CDR2: SNHLY, FYNNEI. Trimming stripped 1 base from V and 6 bases from J, with 11 bases between. CDR3 length: 14 amino acids.

This clonotype was seen only a few times. This rearrangement joins TRBV7-9 to TRBJ2-7, with 9 bases fitting TRBD2. CDR3 length: 18 residues. The ends lost 5 bases at V and 5 bases at J; junction bases unmatched: 19. Germline V gene sequence: CDR1 SEHNR, CDR2 FQNEAQ (reference sequence). The CDR3 DNA sequence: TGTGCCAGCAGCCCACAGGGGTCGGGAGCTAGCGGGATCCACGAGCAGTACTTC. Translated: CASSPQGSGASGIHEQYF.

This clonotype was detected ten times or more. The chain couples TRBV27 to TRBJ2-2; weak D call: TRBD2 (6 bases). Trimming pared 2 bases from V and 5 bases from J, leaving 15 bases between. CDR1 is MNHEY, CDR2 SMNVEV, per germline (reference sequence). The CDR3 has 16 residues. CDR3 nucleotides: TGTGCCAGCAGTTTAGTTAGGACGGAGGGTACCGGGGAGCTGTTTTTT. Translation gives CASSLVRTEGTGELFF.

Comment on this clonotype: A junction end diverges from the germline sequence, so it may reflect a read error. This sequence joins TRBV4-3 and TRBJ2-3, with 9 nucleotides matching TRBD2. The germline gives CDR1 LGHNA, CDR2 YSLEER. The CDR3 runs 17 residues. The CDR3 DNA reads TGCGCCGGCAGCCCCACAACTAGCGGGCCGTTCACAGATACGCAGTATTTT. This encodes CAGSPTTSGPFTDTQYF.

This chain uses TRBV9 with TRBJ2-7, with 8 bases fitting TRBD2. The CDR3 has 14 amino acids. In germline, CDR1 is SGDLS, CDR2 YYNGEE. Germline trimming cut 4 bases from V and 6 bases from J; bases unmatched to any gene: 9. CDR3 nucleotide sequence: TGTGCCAGCAGCCCCGGGGGGGGTTTCGGCGAGCAGTACTTC. Its protein is CASSPGGGFGEQYF.

This clonotype appeared a few times. The gene calls are TRBV3-1 and TRBJ2-3; weak D call: TRBD1 (6 bases). Trimming cost V 0 bases and J 5 bases, with 18 bases left between them. The germline V gene has CDR1 LGHDT and CDR2 YNNKEL (reference sequence). The CDR3 sequence is 17 residues long. CDR3 loop: CASSQEYPGTRGDTQYF. The CDR3 DNA reads as TGTGCCAGCAGCCAAGAGTATCCGGGGACCAGGGGAGATACGCAGTATTTT.

Written as DNA, the CDR3 is TGCAGTGCTAGAGATGGGCTATCACCCCTCCACTTT. Its protein product is CSARDGLSPLHF. This rearrangement joins TRBV20-1 to TRBJ1-6; D unresolved. Germline values: CDR1 DFQATT, CDR2 SNEGSKA (reference sequence). V gave up 0 bases and J gave up 10 bases, with 7 bases separating them. CDR3 length: 12 amino acids.

This chain uses TRBV9 with TRBJ2-1, with D unclear. Germline CDR1 reads SGDLS; CDR2 reads YYNGEE. The germline V and J ends were trimmed by 0 bases and 4 bases, with 8 bases remaining between them. The CDR3 is 14 amino acids. The DNA for the CDR3 is TGTGCCAGCAGCGTAGCTTGGAAGTACAATGAGCAGTTCTTC. It codes for CASSVAWKYNEQFF.

This clonotype was observed a few times. The chain joins TRBV5-8 to TRBJ2-3, with 10 bases matching TRBD2. J lost 5 bases, V lost 1 base, and 7 bases had no gene match. The V gene's germline CDR1 is SGHTS and CDR2 YDEGEE. The CDR3 is made up of 16 amino acids. The CDR3 loop reads CASSLLSSGRQDTQYF. The CDR3 nucleotides read TGTGCCAGCAGCTTGTTGTCTAGCGGGAGACAAGATACGCAGTATTTT. The full variable domain, completed using reference TRBV5-8 and TRBJ2-3, is EAGVTQSPTHLIKTRGQQATLRCSPISGHTSVYWYQQALGLGLQFLLWYDEGEERNRGNFPPRFSGRQFPNYSSELNVNALELEDSALYLCASSLLSSGRQDTQYFGPGTRLTVL.

In this sample, this clonotype turned up a few times. The chain links TRBV28 to TRBJ1-2; D is ambiguous. The CDR3 totals 13 residues. Germline V gene lookup returns CDR1 MDHEN and CDR2 SYDVKM. V dropped 4 bases and J dropped 8 bases, with 14 bases sitting between them. CDR3 sequence (DNA): TGTGCCAGCAGTTATAACCGTCAGTTCGGCTACACCTTC. The encoded protein is CASSYNRQFGYTF.

The V call is TRBV29-1, the J call TRBJ1-2; D is unresolved. CDR1 SQVTM and CDR2 ANQGSEA come from the germline V gene. CDR3 size: 12 residues. Deletions cut 0 bases from V and 6 bases from J, with 8 bases between. In DNA, the CDR3 is TGCAGCGTTGAAGAGCAGGATGATGGCTACACCTTC. This gives the protein CSVEEQDDGYTF. The whole variable domain, remainder taken from reference TRBV29-1 and TRBJ1-2, is SAVISQKPSRDICQRGTSLTIQCQVDSQVTMMFWYRQQPGQSLTLIATANQGSEATYESGFVIDKFPISRPNLTFSTLTVSNMSPEDSSIYLCSVEEQDDGYTFGSGTRLTVV.

This clonotype was picked up a small number of times. The V call is TRBV11-2, the J call TRBJ2-7, with 11 bases fitting TRBD2. This CDR3 has 19 amino acids. CDR1 SGHAT and CDR2 FQNNGV come from the germline V gene. The J segment lost 1 base and the V segment lost 5 bases, leaving 16 bases of the junction unmatched. This chain's CDR3 is CASSPNLGFLAGGSYEQYF. The CDR3 coding sequence is TGTGCCAGCAGCCCCAACCTAGGATTCCTAGCGGGGGGTTCCTACGAGCAGTACTTC.

This clonotype was found many times. This chain joins TRBV6-5 and TRBJ2-7; TRBD1 aligns across 8 bases. This CDR3 region has 13 residues. V dropped 6 bases and J dropped 5; count of bases not matched to a gene: 6. In germline, CDR1 is MNHEY, CDR2 SVGAGI. Here the CDR3 reads CASRRTGSDEQYF. CDR3 bases: TGTGCCAGCAGGCGGACAGGGTCGGACGAGCAGTACTTC.

The chain links TRBV20-1 to TRBJ1-4; TRBD1 matches 7 bases. Germline trimming cut 0 bases from V and 8 bases from J; bases unmatched to any gene: 6. The CDR3 covers 14 residues. The germline CDR1 and CDR2 sequences are DFQATT and SNEGSKA (reference sequence). The CDR3 DNA follows: TGCAGTGCTAGAGATGACAGGGCAGGAGAAAAACTGTTTTTT. Its protein product is CSARDDRAGEKLFF.

The V and J genes are TRBV24-1 and TRBJ2-1; 9 nucleotides align to TRBD2. The V gene's germline CDR1 is KGHDR and CDR2 SFDVKD. V shed 9 bases and J 9 bases; nucleotides not matched to a gene: 17. The CDR3 is 16 residues long. The CDR3 loop is CATGGYGSGRNGEQFF. The CDR3 nucleotides are TGTGCCACCGGTGGGTACGGTAGCGGGAGAAATGGTGAGCAGTTCTTC.

This clonotype was counted ten times or more. The chain uses TRBV7-2 and TRBJ2-4; D may match TRBD1 or TRBD2 (6 bases each). Germline V gives CDR1 SGHTA, CDR2 FQGNSA. This CDR3 has 13 residues. V was clipped by 5 bases and J by 9 bases, with 14 bases between them. For the CDR3, the DNA is TGTGCCAGCAGCCCAGGGGCGGGGCGCATTCAGTACTTC. As protein: CASSPGAGRIQYF.

The chain carries TRBV20-1 and TRBJ2-5; D may be TRBD1 or TRBD2 (5 bases each). The germline V gene encodes CDR1 DFQATT and CDR2 SNEGSKA (reference sequence). Trimming shortened V by 3 bases and J by 6 bases, and 17 bases separated the two germline ends. This CDR3 is built from 14 residues. The DNA for the CDR3 is TGCAGTGCTAGTCGCCTCGTTGAGGGGCAGACCCAGTACTTC. Amino acids: CSASRLVEGQTQYF.

As for this clonotype: A read error is possible here, since a much larger clone lies one base away. This rearrangement joins TRBV7-2 to TRBJ2-4, with a weak D call TRBD2 (5 bases). The DNA end is more similar to TRBJ2-5, so the J call may be wrong. Looked up from germline, CDR1 is SGHTA and CDR2 is FQGNSA. The length of the CDR3 is 16 residues. CDR3 in DNA: TGTGCCAACAGCTTACTAGGGCAGCTCGCAAAAGAGACCCAGTACTTC. It yields the protein CANSLLGQLAKETQYF.

The sample holds many counts of this clonotype. The chain links TRBV12-3 or TRBV12-4 to TRBJ2-4; D is ambiguous. This CDR3 comprises 12 residues. The V and J ends lost 6 bases and 7 bases respectively, with 10 bases between them. CDR3 amino acids: CASSLEGNIQYF. CDR3 coding DNA: TGTGCCAGCAGCCTGGAAGGGAACATTCAGTACTTC.